The clone carrying this T cell receptor beta chain occurred once. The data are from a study of shared clonotypes between healthy human individuals. The germline CDR1 and CDR2 sequences are SQVTM and ANQGSEA. With V trimmed by 6 bases and J by 2 bases, 11 bases remained unmatched. This CDR3 is 17 amino acids long. Some clones are missing from TCRdb's copy, which holds only in-frame ones; the method was immunoSEQ multiplex PCR. Here the sample spans 2,500,000 or so clones, roughly 92% being singletons. Splitting the CD4+ cells yielded a CD45RA+ naive subset and a CD45RA-negative memory subset. The receptor was isolated from a man in his late teens or twenties in good health. This chain links TRBV29-1 with TRBJ2-6; 9 positions match TRBD1. Sequenced material: naive CD4+ T cells sorted from blood. Subset in this sample: CD45RA+ positively selected. The CDR3: CSVLLQGAETGANVLTF. In nucleotides, the CDR3 is TGCAGCGTACTTCTACAGGGGGCTGAAACTGGGGCCAACGTCCTGACTTTC.